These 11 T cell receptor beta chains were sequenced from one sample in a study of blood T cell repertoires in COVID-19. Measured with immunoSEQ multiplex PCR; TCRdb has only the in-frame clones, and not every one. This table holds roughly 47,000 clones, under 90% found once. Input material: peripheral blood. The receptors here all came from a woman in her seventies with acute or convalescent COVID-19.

The CDR3 coding sequence is TGCGCCAGCAGCCAAGGGCCCGGGGTCGTGAGCTCCTACGAGCAGTACTTC. Translating gives CASSQGPGVVSSYEQYF. V gene TRBV4-1 combines with J gene TRBJ2-7; TRBD2 might be the D (5 bases). The CDR3 runs 17 residues. The V end was cut by 1 base, the J end by 0 bases, with 16 bases between. Germline V gene data show CDR1 as MGHRA and CDR2 as YSYEKL.

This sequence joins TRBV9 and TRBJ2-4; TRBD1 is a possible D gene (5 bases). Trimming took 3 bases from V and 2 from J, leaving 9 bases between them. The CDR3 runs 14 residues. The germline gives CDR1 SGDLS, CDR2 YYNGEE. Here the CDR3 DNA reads TGTGCCAGCAGCGCCCAGGGCCCCAAAAACATTCAGTACTTC. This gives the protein CASSAQGPKNIQYF.

Here the CDR3 DNA reads TGTGCCAGCAGCTTTAGCGGAGCCCAAGAGACCCAGTACTTC. Translated, it gives CASSFSGAQETQYF. The gene calls are TRBV3-1 (or the pseudogene TRBV3-2) and TRBJ2-5; a weak D match, TRBD2 (6 bases). The CDR3 has 14 amino acids. Germline values: CDR1 LGHDT, CDR2 YNNKEL (reference sequence). V lost 5 bases to trimming and J lost 1 base, with 11 bases between them.

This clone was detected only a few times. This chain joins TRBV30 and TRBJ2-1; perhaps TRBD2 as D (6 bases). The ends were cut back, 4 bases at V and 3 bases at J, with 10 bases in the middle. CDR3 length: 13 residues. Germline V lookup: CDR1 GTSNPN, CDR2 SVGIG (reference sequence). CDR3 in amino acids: CAWIGGIYNEQFF. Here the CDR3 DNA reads TGTGCCTGGATTGGCGGGATCTACAATGAGCAGTTCTTC.

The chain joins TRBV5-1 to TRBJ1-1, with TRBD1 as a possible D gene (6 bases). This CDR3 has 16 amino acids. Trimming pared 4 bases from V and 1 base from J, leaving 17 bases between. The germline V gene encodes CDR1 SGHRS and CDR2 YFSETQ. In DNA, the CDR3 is TGCGCCAGCAGCGGACCACAGGGCCCCAAGAACACTGAAGCTTTCTTT. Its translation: CASSGPQGPKNTEAFF.

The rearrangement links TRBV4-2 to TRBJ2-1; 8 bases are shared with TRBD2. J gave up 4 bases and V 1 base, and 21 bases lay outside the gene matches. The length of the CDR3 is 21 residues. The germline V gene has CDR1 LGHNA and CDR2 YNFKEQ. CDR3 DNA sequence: TGTGCCAGCAGCCAAGTTCCGGGAGGGGCCGGAGGGCCGGGCTCTTACAATGAGCAGTTCTTC. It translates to CASSQVPGGAGGPGSYNEQFF.

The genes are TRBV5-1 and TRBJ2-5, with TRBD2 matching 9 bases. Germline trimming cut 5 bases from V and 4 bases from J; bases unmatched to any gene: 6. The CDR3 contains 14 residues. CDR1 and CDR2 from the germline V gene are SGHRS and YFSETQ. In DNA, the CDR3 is TGCGCCAGCAGTAGCGGGAGTCAGCGAGAGACCCAGTACTTC. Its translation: CASSSGSQRETQYF.

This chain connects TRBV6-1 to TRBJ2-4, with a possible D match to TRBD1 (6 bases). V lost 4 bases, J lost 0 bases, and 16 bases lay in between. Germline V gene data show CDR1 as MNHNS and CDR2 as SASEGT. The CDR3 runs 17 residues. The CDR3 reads CASSAPSGVVAKNIQYF. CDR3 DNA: TGTGCCAGCAGTGCCCCCTCAGGGGTTGTAGCCAAAAACATTCAGTACTTC.

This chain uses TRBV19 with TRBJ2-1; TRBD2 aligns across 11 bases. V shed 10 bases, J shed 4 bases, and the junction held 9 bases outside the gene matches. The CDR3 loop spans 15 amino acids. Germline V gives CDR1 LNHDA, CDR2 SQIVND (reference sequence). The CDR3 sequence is CATAWSSGRYNEQFF. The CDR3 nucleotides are TGTGCCACCGCTTGGTCTAGCGGGAGGTACAATGAGCAGTTCTTC.

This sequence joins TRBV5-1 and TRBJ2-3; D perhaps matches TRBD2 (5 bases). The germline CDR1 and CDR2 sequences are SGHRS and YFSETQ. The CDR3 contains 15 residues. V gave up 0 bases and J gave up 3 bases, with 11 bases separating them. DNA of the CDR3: TGCGCCAGCAGCTTGGTGGGAGTGTGGACAGATACGCAGTATTTT. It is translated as CASSLVGVWTDTQYF.

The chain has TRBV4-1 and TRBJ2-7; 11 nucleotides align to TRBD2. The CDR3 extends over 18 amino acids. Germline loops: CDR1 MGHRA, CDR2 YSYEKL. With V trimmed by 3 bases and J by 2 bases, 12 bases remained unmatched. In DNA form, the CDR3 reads TGCGCCAGCAGCCAGACCCGAACCCTAGCGGGAGGACCCTACGAGCAGTACTTC. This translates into CASSQTRTLAGGPYEQYF.